One and the same sample provided the 6 T cell receptor beta chains below, sequenced in a study of Ad26.COV2.S vaccination and SARS-CoV-2 variants. Treatment in this sample: 19 received Ad26.COV2.S at low or high dose, single or two shots; several received placebo; per-sample allocation not given. Sampling occurred on day 63 after the first vaccine or placebo injection. Sequencing used immunoSEQ multiplex PCR; TCRdb keeps in-frame clones, though not all of them. The profile shows 380,000 or so clones, roughly 91% of them singletons. Sequencing was performed on peripheral blood, taken in a trial of Ad26.COV2.S vaccine versus placebo. Receptor source: a person between 18 and 59 years old who received the Ad26.COV2.S COVID-19 vaccine or a placebo.

V is TRBV2 and J is TRBJ2-1, with 9 bases that match TRBD2. V shed 3 bases, J shed 0 bases, and the junction held 6 bases outside the gene matches. Germline CDR1 is SNHLY and CDR2 is FYNNEI. The CDR3 covers 17 residues. The CDR3 DNA reads TGTGCCAGCAGTGAGAATGGACTAGCGAGCTCCTACAATGAGCAGTTCTTC. Its protein product is CASSENGLASSYNEQFF.

The chain combines TRBV19 with TRBJ1-1, with D possibly matching TRBD1 (6 bases). This CDR3 has 12 amino acids. The germline V and J ends were trimmed by 5 bases and 11 bases, with 15 bases remaining between them. CDR1 and CDR2 (germline): LNHDA, SQIVND (reference sequence). CDR3 DNA sequence: TGTGCCAGTAGTGGACGACAGGACGAGGCTTTCTTT. Its translation is CASSGRQDEAFF.

This clone was found once. The chain combines TRBV12-3 or TRBV12-4 with TRBJ1-1; D gene uncertain. CDR3 length: 11 residues. The V end was cut by 5 bases, the J end by 7 bases, with 8 bases between. CDR3 sequence: CASSPPGEAFF. The CDR3 DNA sequence: TGTGCCAGCAGTCCCCCAGGTGAAGCTTTCTTT.

The gene calls are TRBV14 and TRBJ2-1; 7 bases are shared with TRBD1. This CDR3 has 15 residues. Germline values: CDR1 SGHDN, CDR2 FVKESK. V shed 5 bases, J shed 6 bases, and the junction held 10 bases outside the gene matches. The CDR3: CASSAGQGVRNEQFF. CDR3 DNA: TGTGCCAGCAGCGCCGGCCAGGGGGTTCGCAATGAGCAGTTCTTC.

The chain is built from TRBV5-1 and TRBJ2-3; 7 positions agree with TRBD1. Germline assignment: CDR1 SGHRS and CDR2 YFSETQ. Unmatched junction bases numbered 2, after V lost 4 bases and J lost 6 bases. The CDR3 runs to 12 residues. In DNA, the CDR3 is TGCGCCAGCAGCCCGACAGGGGATACGCAGTATTTT. Protein sequence: CASSPTGDTQYF.

This clone was picked up one time. The V call is TRBV5-6, the J call TRBJ2-3, with 8 bases lining up with TRBD2. The V gene end was trimmed by 4 bases and the J gene end by 5 bases; junction bases not matched to a gene: 12. Germline V gene data show CDR1 as SGHDT and CDR2 as YYEEEE. CDR3 length: 16 amino acids. In DNA, the CDR3 is TGTGCCAGCAGCCCCGCGACTAGCGTAAGTGGAGATACGCAGTATTTT. Its protein product is CASSPATSVSGDTQYF. Based on the CDR3 plus reference TRBV5-6 and TRBJ2-3, the full variable domain is DAGVTQSPTHLIKTRGQQVTLRCSPKSGHDTVSWYQQALGQGPQFIFQYYEEEERQRGNFPDRFSGHQFPNYSSELNVNALLLGDSALYLCASSPATSVSGDTQYFGPGTRLTVL.